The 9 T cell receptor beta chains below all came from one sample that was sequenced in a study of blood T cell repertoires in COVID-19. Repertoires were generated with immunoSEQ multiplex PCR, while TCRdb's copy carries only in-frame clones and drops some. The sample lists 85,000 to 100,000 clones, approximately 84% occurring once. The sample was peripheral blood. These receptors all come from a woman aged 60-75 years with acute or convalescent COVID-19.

CDR3 nucleotide sequence: TGTGCCAGCAGCCTGGGAGTGGGGCAGCCTAATGAAAAACTGTTTTTT. Its protein is CASSLGVGQPNEKLFF. This rearrangement joins TRBV5-5 to TRBJ1-4; possible D gene TRBD1, 5 bases. Germline V gives CDR1 SGHKS, CDR2 YYEKEE (reference sequence). The V end lost 4 bases, the J end lost 3 bases, and 16 bases lay between the germline ends. This CDR3 has 16 residues. The full variable domain, in which reference TRBV5-5 and TRBJ1-4 provide the parts outside the CDR3, is DAGVTQSPTHLIKTRGQQVTLRCSPISGHKSVSWYQQVLGQGPQFIFQYYEKEERGRGNFPDRFSARQFPNYSSELNVNALLLGDSALYLCASSLGVGQPNEKLFFGSGTQLSVL.

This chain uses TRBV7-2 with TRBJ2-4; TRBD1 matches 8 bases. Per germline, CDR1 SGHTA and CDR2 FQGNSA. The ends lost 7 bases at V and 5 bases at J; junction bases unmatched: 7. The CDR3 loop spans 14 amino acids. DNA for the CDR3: TGTGCCAGCACCCCCAGGGGGCTTGAAAACATTCAGTACTTC. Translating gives CASTPRGLENIQYF.

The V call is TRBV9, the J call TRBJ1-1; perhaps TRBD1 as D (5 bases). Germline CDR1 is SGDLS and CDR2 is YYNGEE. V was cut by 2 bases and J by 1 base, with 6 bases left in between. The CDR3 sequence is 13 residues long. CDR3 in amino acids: CASSVQGNTEAFF. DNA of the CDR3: TGTGCCAGCAGCGTCCAGGGGAACACTGAAGCTTTCTTT.

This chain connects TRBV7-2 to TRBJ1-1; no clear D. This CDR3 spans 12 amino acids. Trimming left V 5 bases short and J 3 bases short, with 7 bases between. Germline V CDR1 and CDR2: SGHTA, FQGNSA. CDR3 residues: CASSAGHTEAFF. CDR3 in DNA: TGTGCCAGCAGCGCCGGTCACACTGAAGCTTTCTTT.

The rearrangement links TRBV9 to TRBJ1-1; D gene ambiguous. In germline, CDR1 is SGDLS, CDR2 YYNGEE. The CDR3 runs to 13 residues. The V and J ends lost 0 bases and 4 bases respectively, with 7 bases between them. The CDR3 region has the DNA TGTGCCAGCAGCGTAGGGTACTCCACTGAAGCTTTCTTT. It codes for CASSVGYSTEAFF.

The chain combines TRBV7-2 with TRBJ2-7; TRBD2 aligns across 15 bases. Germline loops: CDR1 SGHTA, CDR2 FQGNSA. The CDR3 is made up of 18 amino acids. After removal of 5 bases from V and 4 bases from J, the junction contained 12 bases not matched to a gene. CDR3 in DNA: TGTGCCAGCAGCCATGGACTAGCGGGGGGGCCTTTGGGGTACGAGCAGTACTTC. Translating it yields CASSHGLAGGPLGYEQYF.

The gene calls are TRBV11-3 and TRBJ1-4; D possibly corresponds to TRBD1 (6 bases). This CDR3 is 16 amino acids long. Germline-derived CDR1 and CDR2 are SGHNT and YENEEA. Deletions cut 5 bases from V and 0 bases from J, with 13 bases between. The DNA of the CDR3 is TGTGCCAGCAGCCCCGGGGGGCCCTCAACTAATGAAAAACTGTTTTTT. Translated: CASSPGGPSTNEKLFF.

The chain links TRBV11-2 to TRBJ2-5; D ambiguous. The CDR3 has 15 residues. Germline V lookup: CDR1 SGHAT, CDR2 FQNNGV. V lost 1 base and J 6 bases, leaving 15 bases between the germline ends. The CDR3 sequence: CASSLGRLNYKTQYF. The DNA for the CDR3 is TGTGCCAGCAGCTTAGGACGGCTCAACTATAAGACCCAGTACTTC.

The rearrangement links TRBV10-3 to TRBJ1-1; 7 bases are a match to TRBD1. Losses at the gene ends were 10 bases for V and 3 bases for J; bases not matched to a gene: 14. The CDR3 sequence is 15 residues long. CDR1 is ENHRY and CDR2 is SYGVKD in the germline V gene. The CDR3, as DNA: TGTGCCACGGGACAGAGCCAGGGTGCGGACACTGAAGCTTTCTTT. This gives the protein CATGQSQGADTEAFF.